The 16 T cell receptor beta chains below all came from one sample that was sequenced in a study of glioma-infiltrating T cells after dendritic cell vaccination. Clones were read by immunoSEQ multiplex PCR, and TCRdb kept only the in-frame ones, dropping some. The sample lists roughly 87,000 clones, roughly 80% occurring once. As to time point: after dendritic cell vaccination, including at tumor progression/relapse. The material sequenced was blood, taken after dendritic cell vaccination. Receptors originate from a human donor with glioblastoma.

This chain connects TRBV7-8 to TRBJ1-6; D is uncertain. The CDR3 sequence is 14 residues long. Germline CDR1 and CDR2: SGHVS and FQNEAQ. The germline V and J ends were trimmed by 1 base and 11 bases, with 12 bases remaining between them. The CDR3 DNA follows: TGTGCCAGCAGCTTAGGTCTGGGAGACGCACCCCTCCACTTT. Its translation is CASSLGLGDAPLHF.

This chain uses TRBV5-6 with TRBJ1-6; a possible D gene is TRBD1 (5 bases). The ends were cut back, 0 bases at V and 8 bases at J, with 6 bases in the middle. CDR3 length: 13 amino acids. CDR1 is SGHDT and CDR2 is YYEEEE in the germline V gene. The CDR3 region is CASSLVGDSPLHF. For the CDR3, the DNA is TGTGCCAGCAGCTTGGTAGGGGATTCACCCCTCCACTTT. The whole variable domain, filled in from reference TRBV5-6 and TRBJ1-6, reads DAGVTQSPTHLIKTRGQQVTLRCSPKSGHDTVSWYQQALGQGPQFIFQYYEEEERQRGNFPDRFSGHQFPNYSSELNVNALLLGDSALYLCASSLVGDSPLHFGNGTRLTVT.

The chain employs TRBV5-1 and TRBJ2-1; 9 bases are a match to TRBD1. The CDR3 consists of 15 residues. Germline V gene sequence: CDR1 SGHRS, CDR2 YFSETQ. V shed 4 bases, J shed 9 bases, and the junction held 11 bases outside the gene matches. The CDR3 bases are TGCGCCAGCAGCCCTCAGACAGGGGGAATGGGTGAGCAGTTCTTC. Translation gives CASSPQTGGMGEQFF.

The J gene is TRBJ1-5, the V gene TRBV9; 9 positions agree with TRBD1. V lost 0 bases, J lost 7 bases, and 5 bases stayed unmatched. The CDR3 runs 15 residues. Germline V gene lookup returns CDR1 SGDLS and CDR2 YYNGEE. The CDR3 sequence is CASSVGGTGNQPQHF. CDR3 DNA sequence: TGTGCCAGCAGCGTAGGGGGGACAGGGAACCAGCCCCAGCATTTT.

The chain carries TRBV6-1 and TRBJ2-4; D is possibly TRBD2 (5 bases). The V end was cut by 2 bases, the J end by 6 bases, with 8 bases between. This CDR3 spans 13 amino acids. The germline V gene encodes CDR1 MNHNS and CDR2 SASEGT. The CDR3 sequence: CASSEREGNIQYF. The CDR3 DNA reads TGTGCCAGCAGTGAACGAGAGGGAAACATTCAGTACTTC.

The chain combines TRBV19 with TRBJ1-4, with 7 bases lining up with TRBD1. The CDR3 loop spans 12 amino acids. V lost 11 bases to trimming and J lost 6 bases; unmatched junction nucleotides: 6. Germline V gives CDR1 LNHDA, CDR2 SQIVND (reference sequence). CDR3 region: CAAGTVDEKLFF. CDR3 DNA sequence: TGTGCCGCCGGGACAGTAGATGAAAAACTGTTTTTT.

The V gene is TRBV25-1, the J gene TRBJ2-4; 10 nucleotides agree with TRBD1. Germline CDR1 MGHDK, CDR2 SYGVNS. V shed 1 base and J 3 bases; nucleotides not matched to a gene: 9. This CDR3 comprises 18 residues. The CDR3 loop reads CASSESPGTGDGKNIQYF. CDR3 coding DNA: TGTGCCAGCAGTGAATCCCCCGGGACAGGGGACGGCAAAAACATTCAGTACTTC.

In DNA form, the CDR3 reads TGTGCCAGCAGTCTCATTTCAGGACAGAACTATGGCTACACCTTC. Translation: CASSLISGQNYGYTF. The rearrangement uses TRBV2 and TRBJ1-2; D perhaps matches TRBD1 (6 bases). Germline V CDR1 and CDR2: SNHLY, FYNNEI. V was cut by 5 bases and J by 2 bases, with 15 bases left in between. The CDR3 runs to 15 residues.

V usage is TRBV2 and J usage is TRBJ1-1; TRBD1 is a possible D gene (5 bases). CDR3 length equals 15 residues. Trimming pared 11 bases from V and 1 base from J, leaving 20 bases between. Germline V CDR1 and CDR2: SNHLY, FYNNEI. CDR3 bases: TGTGCCTCCAACGGGGGGGGGTCCTCGAACACTGAAGCTTTCTTT. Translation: CASNGGGSSNTEAFF.

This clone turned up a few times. CDR3: CASSLGEGTQYF. CDR3 bases: TGTGCCAGCAGCTTAGGGGAGGGGACCCAGTACTTC. This chain links TRBV7-6 with TRBJ2-5, with 7 bases matching TRBD2. With V trimmed by 1 base and J by 7 bases, 0 bases remained unmatched. The CDR3 has 12 amino acids. Germline CDR1 and CDR2: SGHVS and FNYEAQ.

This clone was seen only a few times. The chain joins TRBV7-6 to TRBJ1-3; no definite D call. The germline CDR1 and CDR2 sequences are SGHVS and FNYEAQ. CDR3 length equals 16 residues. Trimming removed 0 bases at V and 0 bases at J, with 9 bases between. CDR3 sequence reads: CASSLASISSGNTIYF. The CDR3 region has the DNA TGTGCCAGCAGCTTAGCGAGTATATCCTCTGGAAACACCATATATTTT.

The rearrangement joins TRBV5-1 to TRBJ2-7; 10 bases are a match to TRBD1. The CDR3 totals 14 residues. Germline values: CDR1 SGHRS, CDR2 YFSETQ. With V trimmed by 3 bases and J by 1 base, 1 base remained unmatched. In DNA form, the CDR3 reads TGCGCCAGCAGCTCGGGACAGGGGTCCTACGAGCAGTACTTC. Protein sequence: CASSSGQGSYEQYF. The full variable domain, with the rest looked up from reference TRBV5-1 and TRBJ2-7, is KAGVTQTPRYLIKTRGQQVTLSCSPISGHRSVSWYQQTPGQGLQFLFEYFSETQRNKGNFPGRFSGRQFSNSRSEMNVSTLELGDSALYLCASSSGQGSYEQYFGPGTRLTVT.

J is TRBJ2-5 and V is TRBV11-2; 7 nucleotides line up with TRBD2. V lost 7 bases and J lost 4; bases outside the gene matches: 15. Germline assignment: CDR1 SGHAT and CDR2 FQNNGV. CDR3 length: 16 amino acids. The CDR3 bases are TGTGCCAGCACCCTCGGGGTGGGGGGAGGGAGAGAGACCCAGTACTTC. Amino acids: CASTLGVGGGRETQYF.

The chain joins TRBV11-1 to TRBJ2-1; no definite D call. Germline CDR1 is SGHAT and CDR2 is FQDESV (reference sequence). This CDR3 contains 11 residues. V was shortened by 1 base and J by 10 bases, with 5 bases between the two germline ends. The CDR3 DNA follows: TGTGCCAGCAGCTTAGGTCGGGAGCAGTTCTTC. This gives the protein CASSLGREQFF. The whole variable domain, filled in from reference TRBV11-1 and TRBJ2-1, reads EAEVAQSPRYKITEKSQAVAFWCDPISGHATLYWYRQILGQGPELLVQFQDESVVDDSQLPKDRFSAERLKGVDSTLKIQPAELGDSAMYLCASSLGREQFFGPGTRLTVL.

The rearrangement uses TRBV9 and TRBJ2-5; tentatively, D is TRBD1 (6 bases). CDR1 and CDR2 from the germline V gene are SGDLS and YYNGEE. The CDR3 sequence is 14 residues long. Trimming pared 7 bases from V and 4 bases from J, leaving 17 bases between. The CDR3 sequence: CASGQGSSGETQYF. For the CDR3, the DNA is TGTGCCAGCGGCCAGGGGTCCTCGGGAGAGACCCAGTACTTC. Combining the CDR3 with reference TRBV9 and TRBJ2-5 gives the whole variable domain DSGVTQTPKHLITATGQRVTLRCSPRSGDLSVYWYQQSLDQGLQFLIQYYNGEERAKGNILERFSAQQFPDLHSELNLSSLELGDSALYFCASGQGSSGETQYFGPGTRLLVL.

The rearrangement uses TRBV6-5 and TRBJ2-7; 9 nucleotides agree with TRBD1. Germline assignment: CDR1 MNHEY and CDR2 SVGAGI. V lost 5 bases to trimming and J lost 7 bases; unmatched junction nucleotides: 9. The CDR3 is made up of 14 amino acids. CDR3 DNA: TGTGCCAGCAGTGGGGGACAGGGTATGAGTGAGCAGTACTTC. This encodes CASSGGQGMSEQYF.